This T cell receptor beta chain came from a study of cytomegalovirus exposure and HLA in healthy donors. Study findings and constraints: A reported reduction in N-insertions relative to the roughly 700-donor mean was seen in an Asian-associated ancestry cluster in a later analysis.

Comment on this clone: Its antigen is unknown.

The PCR used 60 Vbeta and 13 Jbeta primers. The assay was immunoSEQ multiplex PCR, and TCRdb's table has in-frame clones only and misses some. In the table there are about 98,000 clones, around 80% of which are singletons. Sample: PBMCs. The receptor comes from a man between 35 and 55 years old in good health and CMV-seronegative.

CDR3: CASSPGPGNTEAFF. CDR3 nucleotide sequence: TGTGCCAGCTCACCAGGGCCTGGAAACACTGAAGCTTTCTTT. The chain recombines TRBV18 with TRBJ1-1; D gene unclear. Germline assignment: CDR1 KGHSH and CDR2 LQKENI. Trimming removed 2 bases from V and 2 bases from J, with 9 bases in between. The CDR3 totals 14 residues.